The 2 T cell receptor beta chains listed next were all sequenced from one sample in a study of blood T cell repertoires in COVID-19. Sequenced by immunoSEQ multiplex PCR; TCRdb stores in-frame clones only, minus some. The table includes approximately 300,000 clones, 90% detected once. Sequences were obtained from PBMCs or T cells enriched from blood (not recorded which). The source is a woman under 30 with acute COVID-19.

The chain is built from TRBV6-2 or TRBV6-3 and TRBJ1-5; no reliable D call. The V gene lost 2 bases and the J gene lost 4 bases, with 18 bases spanning the gap. The CDR3 sequence is 17 residues long. Germline-derived CDR1 and CDR2 are MNHEY and SVGEGT. The CDR3 is CASSYLRRAVPNQPQHF. The CDR3 DNA is TGTGCCAGCAGTTACCTTCGGAGAGCAGTTCCTAATCAGCCCCAGCATTTT.

CDR3 in amino acids: CASSQSTLYYEQYF. CDR3 nucleotides: TGCGCCAGCAGTCAAAGTACACTATATTACGAGCAGTACTTC. The V call is TRBV5-1, the J call TRBJ2-7, with D unclear. The CDR3 length is 14 residues. Germline V gives CDR1 SGHRS, CDR2 YFSETQ. Trimming removed 5 bases from V and 4 bases from J, with 16 bases in between.